These T cell receptor beta chains were read from a single sample in a study of identical twins. TCRdb analysed the 5' RACE reads with MiXCR anew, one entry per CDR3 protein. Counted here are 500,000 to 600,000 distinct CDR3 sequences, roughly a fifth occurring once; the ten biggest clones make up under 0.95%. These data were likewise used in another study, on T cells expressing NK-cell markers.

Material: CD4+ T cells sorted from blood. Every receptor here comes from a woman in her late teens or twenties in good health. CDR3s include the opening cysteine and the closing phenylalanine or tryptophan. Each record gives: D gene, clone size, J gene, V gene, CDR3 DNA, CDR3 protein. A D gene is named only where the DNA matches it firmly. The size field is filled for only some rows; it gives once, few, many or a size class.

>TRBD1|few|TRBJ1-5|TRBV20-1
TGCAGTGCTAGACCGTCAGGGGGCAACCAGCCCCAGCATTTT
CSARPSGGNQPQHF
>.|.|TRBJ1-1|TRBV20-1
TGCAGTGCTAGACCTCGACCTGAAGCTTTCTTT
CSARPRPEAFF
>TRBD1|.|TRBJ2-1|TRBV2
TGTGCCAGCAGTATACAGGGGTTCTCCTACAATGAGCAGTTCTTC
CASSIQGFSYNEQFF
>.|few|TRBJ2-4|TRBV7-9
TGTGCCAGCAGCCCAAAGGGGCTTGACAGGGCCAAAAACATTCAGTACTTC
CASSPKGLDRAKNIQYF
>.|.|TRBJ1-4|TRBV5-1
TGCGCCAGCAGCCTCGACTTGGGTGAAAAACTGTTTTTT
CASSLDLGEKLFF
>TRBD2|.|TRBJ2-7|TRBV10-3
TGTGCCATCCGACTAGCGGGGGACTACGAGCAGTACTTC
CAIRLAGDYEQYF
>.|once|TRBJ2-2|TRBV7-2
TGTGCCAGCAGCCTCGGGCTTAGAAACGCCGGGGAGCTGTTTTTT
CASSLGLRNAGELFF
>TRBD1|.|TRBJ1-4|TRBV7-2
TGTGCCAGCAGCTTAGCCCGACAGGGTCTGGAAAAACTGTTTTTT
CASSLARQGLEKLFF
>.|.|TRBJ2-5|TRBV20-1
TGCAGTGCAACCCCCGGACAGACCCAAGAGACCCAGTACTTC
CSATPGQTQETQYF
>.|.|TRBJ2-5|TRBV25-1
TGTGCCAGCAGTGAACCCGGGAGTATGGAGACCCAGTACTTC
CASSEPGSMETQYF
>TRBD1|.|TRBJ1-5|TRBV5-8
TGTGCCAGCACCGGGGATCTCGGACAGGGGTATCAGCCCCAGCATTTT
CASTGDLGQGYQPQHF
>.|many|TRBJ1-5|TRBV7-2
TGTGCCAGCAGCTTACGCAGGGGAAGCAATCAGCCCCAGCATTTT
CASSLRRGSNQPQHF
>.|many|TRBJ1-1|TRBV12-3/TRBV12-4
TGTGCCAGCGCTGCTACCCGTGGCACTGAAGCTTTCTTT
CASAATRGTEAFF
>TRBD1|.|TRBJ1-6|TRBV20-1
TGCAGTGCCCCCGTGCGCAGGGGGTATAATTCACCCCTCCACTTT
CSAPVRRGYNSPLHF
>TRBD1|.|TRBJ2-7|TRBV29-1
TGCAGCGTTGAAAGGTCCGGTGGACAGGGATACGAGCAGTACTTC
CSVERSGGQGYEQYF
>TRBD2|.|TRBJ2-1|TRBV7-8
TGTGCCAGCAGCCCAAAGCACCTAGCGGAGATAGGCTACAATGAGCAGTTCTTC
CASSPKHLAEIGYNEQFF
>.|few|TRBJ1-1|TRBV12-5
TGTGCTAGTGCCCTACGGGACTTCGGAAACACTGAAGCTTTCTTT
CASALRDFGNTEAFF
>.|few|TRBJ2-3|TRBV5-1
TGCGCCAGCAGCTTGGGGATAGCGGGCACAGATACGCAGTATTTT
CASSLGIAGTDTQYF
>.|few|TRBJ1-1|TRBV5-1
TGCGCCAGCAGCTTCGCAGGGGCGAACACTGAAGCTTTCTTT
CASSFAGANTEAFF
>TRBD2|few|TRBJ2-7|TRBV20-1
TGCAGTGCTCCCGGACTAGGCTACGAGCAGTACTTC
CSAPGLGYEQYF
>.|few|TRBJ2-1|TRBV20-1
TGCAGTGCTAGAGAAGACGTAGGCAATGAGCAGTTCTTC
CSAREDVGNEQFF